Following are 14 T cell receptor beta chains from one sample sequenced in a study of blood T cells in healthy people across ages (dated by TCRdb to the mid-2010s). Libraries were made using 5' RACE. Data came from an Illumina HiSeq 2500. The second PCR ran for roughly 7 to 11 cycles and used a J-beta primer mix along with a sample-barcoded 5' primer. TCRdb applied fastp at Q25 and MiXCR to the public reads, then kept only in-frame beta chains. Every CDR3 protein is listed once, alongside the most common genes and DNA of its rows. This sample lists over a million distinct CDR3 sequences; more than 40% were detected once. In total, the top ten clones hold 15% to 20% of the sample. The sample comprised blood. The origin of the receptors is a woman aged 60-75 years in good health.

Comment on this clonotype: This may be a read error: a much more frequent sequence differs by one nucleotide. The V call is TRBV10-3, the J call TRBJ2-5; 8 bases match TRBD2. V dropped 3 bases and J dropped 4; count of bases not matched to a gene: 10. Germline CDR1 and CDR2: ENHRY and SYGVKD. CDR3 length: 16 amino acids. Here the CDR3 DNA reads TGTGCCATCAGTGATCGGGCTAGCGGGTACCGAGAGACCCAGTACTTC. Translated: CAISDRASGYRETQYF.

The chain joins TRBV29-1 to TRBJ2-7, with a weak D call TRBD2 (6 bases). The CDR3 consists of 15 residues. Trimming took 5 bases from V and 5 from J, leaving 22 bases between them. Germline V lookup: CDR1 SQVTM, CDR2 ANQGSEA. For the CDR3, the DNA is TGCAGCGTTCTCCCGGAGGGGATAGGAGGAGACGAGCAGTACTTC. Protein product: CSVLPEGIGGDEQYF.

The V gene is TRBV24-1, the J gene TRBJ2-1; D is unclear. The germline gives CDR1 KGHDR, CDR2 SFDVKD. CDR3 length: 14 amino acids. The germline V and J ends were trimmed by 1 base and 6 bases, with 9 bases remaining between them. The CDR3 region has the DNA TGTGCCACCAGTGATTTCCCAACGCCCAATGAGCAGTTCTTC. Amino acids: CATSDFPTPNEQFF.

This chain joins TRBV11-2 and TRBJ2-2, with no clear D. The V end was cut by 11 bases, the J end by 6 bases, with 13 bases between. Germline CDR1 SGHAT, CDR2 FQNNGV. The CDR3 is 12 amino acids. CDR3 nucleotides: TGTGCCTTTGGCCATGGGGCCGGGGAGCTGTTTTTT. It codes for CAFGHGAGELFF. The full variable domain, completed using reference TRBV11-2 and TRBJ2-2, is EAGVAQSPRYKIIEKRQSVAFWCNPISGHATLYWYQQILGQGPKLLIQFQNNGVVDDSQLPKDRFSAERLKGVDSTLKIQPAKLEDSAVYLCAFGHGAGELFFGEGSRLTVL.

This chain's CDR3 is CASSYSGTSGRINEQFF. In DNA, the CDR3 is TGTGCCAGCAGTTACTCAGGGACTAGCGGGAGGATAAATGAGCAGTTCTTC. V is TRBV6-5 and J is TRBJ2-1, with 15 bases identical to TRBD2. The CDR3 covers 17 residues. The V gene's germline CDR1 is MNHEY and CDR2 SVGAGI. The J segment lost 7 bases and the V segment lost 0 bases, leaving 4 bases of the junction unmatched.

A single count supports this clonotype. V and J are TRBV3-1 and TRBJ1-6, with D uncertain. V was shortened by 0 bases and J by 8 bases, with 8 bases between the two germline ends. This CDR3 is built from 14 residues. Germline V gene data show CDR1 as LGHDT and CDR2 as YNNKEL (reference sequence). The CDR3 DNA follows: TGTGCCAGCAGCCAAGATTGGAGGGATTCACCCCTCCACTTT. Translation gives CASSQDWRDSPLHF.

This clonotype has at least ten counts. V usage is TRBV9 and J usage is TRBJ2-7; D gene unclear. The CDR3 extends over 13 amino acids. Germline assignment: CDR1 SGDLS and CDR2 YYNGEE. The V gene lost 4 bases and the J gene lost 5 bases, with 13 bases spanning the gap. Written as DNA, the CDR3 is TGTGCCAGCAGCCCCTCTTGGGGAAACGAGCAGTACTTC. Translation: CASSPSWGNEQYF.

V gene TRBV12-3 or TRBV12-4 combines with J gene TRBJ2-1; D uncertain. Trimming took 6 bases from V and 7 from J, leaving 13 bases between them. CDR3 length equals 13 residues. The CDR3 nucleotides are TGTGCCAGCAGCAATAGTATGTCGAATGAGCAGTTCTTC. This encodes CASSNSMSNEQFF.

The CDR3 protein is CASRQGGVSYNEQFF. In nucleotides, the CDR3 is TGTGCCAGCAGACAAGGGGGGGTCTCCTACAATGAGCAGTTCTTC. The gene calls are TRBV6-2 or TRBV6-3 and TRBJ2-1; D is perhaps TRBD2 (7 bases). Trimming took off 6 bases at V and 0 bases at J, with 12 bases between the two ends. CDR1 and CDR2 from the germline V gene are MNHEY and SVGEGT. This CDR3 is 15 amino acids long.

This clonotype showed up just a few times. The J gene is TRBJ2-5, the V gene TRBV28; D could derive from TRBD1 or TRBD2 (6 bases each). Trimming shortened V by 9 bases and J by 4 bases, and 18 bases separated the two germline ends. CDR3 size: 14 residues. The V gene's germline CDR1 is MDHEN and CDR2 SYDVKM. In DNA, the CDR3 is TGTGCCAGTCGACTCTCGGGGGCAGCAGAGACCCAGTACTTC. This codes for CASRLSGAAETQYF.

This clonotype was seen a few times. V is TRBV20-1 and J is TRBJ2-1, with TRBD2 matching over 9 bases. The germline CDR1 and CDR2 sequences are DFQATT and SNEGSKA (reference sequence). CDR3 length: 14 amino acids. J was trimmed by 8 bases and V by 4 bases; bases with no gene match: 9. In DNA, the CDR3 is TGCAGTGCTATGCGTAGCGGGAGACTGGATGAGCAGTTCTTC. It encodes CSAMRSGRLDEQFF.

The rearrangement joins TRBV6-2 or TRBV6-3 to TRBJ2-4; D is possibly TRBD2 (7 bases). Gene TRBJ2-5 matches the end of the DNA better, so the J call may be wrong. Germline V gene data show CDR1 as MNHEY and CDR2 as SVGEGT. This CDR3 has 15 amino acids. The chain's CDR3 is CASSYSGGQGETQYF. In nucleotides, the CDR3 is TGTGCCAGCAGTTACTCGGGGGGGCAGGGGGAGACCCAGTACTTC.

The V and J genes are TRBV4-2 and TRBJ1-2, with D perhaps matching TRBD1 (6 bases). Germline values: CDR1 LGHNA, CDR2 YNFKEQ. V was shortened by 0 bases and J by 7 bases, with 15 bases between the two germline ends. The CDR3 runs 15 residues. Written as DNA, the CDR3 is TGTGCCAGCAGCCAAGATCCTGGGGGGGCGCTTGGCTACACCTTC. The encoded protein is CASSQDPGGALGYTF.

V gene TRBV20-1 combines with J gene TRBJ2-6; D could derive from TRBD1 or TRBD2 (6 bases each). V lost 3 bases and J 4 bases, leaving 16 bases between the germline ends. CDR1 and CDR2 from the germline V gene are DFQATT and SNEGSKA (reference sequence). The CDR3 extends over 16 amino acids. The chain's CDR3 is CSASGWGALGANVLTF. As DNA, the CDR3 is TGCAGTGCTAGCGGATGGGGGGCGCTGGGGGCCAACGTCCTGACTTTC.